The clone carrying this T cell receptor beta chain was seen more than once but under ten times. No antigen is known for it. It was with 60 Vbeta and 13 Jbeta primers that the PCR ran. Original handling: The authors later counted roughly 79 million unique TCR beta chains, some 11 million of them shared. Sequenced by immunoSEQ multiplex PCR; TCRdb stores in-frame clones only, minus some. That table furnishes V, J and clone size, whereas the DNA furnished D and trimming. The repertoire holds 200,000 or so clones, with approximately 82% as singletons. This sample is part of a study of cytomegalovirus exposure and HLA in healthy donors. Findings of the study overall: Association of roughly 17,000 TCR beta sequences with HLA alleles was found at 0.05 false discovery rate in a later analysis. Sequencing had likely introduced a cluster of highly shared sequence variants as an artifact. A later analysis found common viral pathogens apparently linked to several of the most significant clusters.

The CDR3 is made up of 14 amino acids. The ends were cut back, 9 bases at V and 4 bases at J, with 16 bases in the middle. In germline, CDR1 is LNHDA, CDR2 SQIVND (reference sequence). The source is a woman under 30 in good health and CMV-seropositive. The rearrangement uses TRBV19 and TRBJ2-1; D perhaps matches TRBD1 (6 bases). Material: PBMCs. CDR3: CASRGSPSYNEQFF. In DNA, the CDR3 is TGTGCCAGCAGGGGATCTCCCAGTTACAATGAGCAGTTCTTC.